Listed here are 15 T cell receptor beta chains from one sample, sequenced in a study of beta chain features in type 1 diabetes. As every portion of the isolated RNA was reverse transcribed, the sequencing read expressed TCRB transcripts. Generated by immunoSEQ multiplex PCR, the TCRdb table keeps only in-frame clones and is missing some. The table includes more than 95,000 clones, roughly 28% detected once. Their antigen targets remain unknown. Broader study findings: Significant though moderate, a shortening of TCRB CDR3s appeared in all four CD4+ subsets of Type 1 diabetes patients.

Sequenced input: central memory CD4+ T cells from blood. These receptors all stem from a woman between 18 and 30 years old with type 1 diabetes.

The chain has TRBV30 and TRBJ1-4; 10 bases are a match to TRBD1. V was pared by 5 bases and J by 8 bases, with 5 bases of the junction left unmatched. Per germline, CDR1 GTSNPN and CDR2 SVGIG (reference sequence). The CDR3 spans 13 residues. The CDR3: CAWGRDRGEKLFF. DNA for the CDR3: TGTGCCTGGGGCCGGGACAGGGGAGAAAAACTGTTTTTT.

The CDR3 reads CASSETGGGEKLFF. The CDR3 DNA sequence: TGTGCCAGCAGTGAGACAGGGGGCGGTGAAAAACTGTTTTTT. This chain uses TRBV6-1 with TRBJ1-4, with TRBD1 identical over 10 bases. The CDR3 covers 14 residues. CDR1 is MNHNS and CDR2 is SASEGT in the germline V gene. After removal of 3 bases from V and 7 bases from J, the junction contained 2 bases not matched to a gene.

The V call is TRBV19, the J call TRBJ1-1, with TRBD1 as a possible D gene (5 bases). The CDR3 length is 14 residues. With 3 bases removed from V and 4 bases from J, the gap between germline ends came to 12 bases. Germline assignment: CDR1 LNHDA and CDR2 SQIVND (reference sequence). CDR3 sequence: CASSIGGDSTEAFF. The CDR3 bases are TGTGCCAGTAGTATTGGAGGGGATTCCACTGAAGCTTTCTTT.

Only a few counts were recorded for this clone. Other DNA sequences from this sample encode an identical CDR3 as well. The chain uses TRBV9 and TRBJ2-1; TRBD1 might be the D (5 bases). Germline V lookup: CDR1 SGDLS, CDR2 YYNGEE. This CDR3 spans 15 amino acids. V lost 0 bases and J lost 2, with 9 bases in between. The CDR3 reads CASSVGDSTYNEQFF. In DNA, the CDR3 is TGTGCCAGCAGCGTAGGTGACAGCACCTACAATGAGCAGTTCTTC.

Turning to this clone: A much larger clone differs from this one at a single base, so this may be a read error. V is TRBV7-2 and J is TRBJ1-1; 7 nucleotides line up with TRBD1. CDR3 length: 13 amino acids. Germline V CDR1 and CDR2: SGHTA, FQGNSA. The ends lost 6 bases at V and 1 base at J; junction bases unmatched: 2. The CDR3 is CASRRTGNTEAFF. CDR3 bases: TGTGCCAGCAGGAGGACAGGGAACACTGAAGCTTTCTTT.

V and J are TRBV12-5 and TRBJ1-3; D is undetermined. V lost 4 bases and J 7 bases, leaving 14 bases between the germline ends. Germline-derived CDR1 and CDR2 are LGHNT and FRNRAP. The length of the CDR3 is 14 residues. DNA of the CDR3: TGTGCTAGTGGTTCGATCCTACCGGGGAACACCATATATTTT. This codes for CASGSILPGNTIYF.

This chain joins TRBV7-9 and TRBJ2-3; D is perhaps TRBD1 (5 bases). Germline V lookup: CDR1 SEHNR, CDR2 FQNEAQ (reference sequence). V lost 5 bases, J lost 5 bases, and 17 bases lay in between. The CDR3 contains 15 residues. The CDR3 DNA is TGTGCCAGCAGCGAAAGACAGAGGCCGGGAGATACGCAGTATTTT. As protein: CASSERQRPGDTQYF.

The gene calls are TRBV6-1 and TRBJ2-7; no firm D call. Trimming removed 7 bases at V and 3 bases at J, with 10 bases between. Germline loops: CDR1 MNHNS, CDR2 SASEGT. This CDR3 spans 12 amino acids. CDR3 in amino acids: CASKTDGYEQYF. As DNA, the CDR3 is TGTGCCAGCAAGACTGACGGCTACGAGCAGTACTTC.

This clone was observed a few times. The chain combines TRBV27 with TRBJ2-1; D may be TRBD1 (5 bases). Per the germline V gene, CDR1 is MNHEY and CDR2 is SMNVEV (reference sequence). V shed 0 bases and J shed 9 bases, with 12 bases lying between them. The CDR3 has 14 residues. CDR3: CASSLSWQGGEQFF. The DNA for the CDR3 is TGTGCCAGCAGTTTATCATGGCAGGGCGGTGAGCAGTTCTTC.

The J gene is TRBJ2-3, the V gene TRBV7-9; a weak D match, TRBD2 (6 bases). The CDR3 sequence is 16 residues long. The V end was cut by 5 bases, the J end by 0 bases, with 15 bases between. The germline CDR1 and CDR2 sequences are SEHNR and FQNEAQ (reference sequence). CDR3 region: CASSDTSYGSTDTQYF. The CDR3, as DNA: TGTGCCAGCAGCGATACTAGCTATGGTAGCACAGATACGCAGTATTTT.

This clone was counted only a few times. The chain is built from TRBV29-1 and TRBJ1-1; 10 bases align to TRBD1. Per the germline V gene, CDR1 is SQVTM and CDR2 is ANQGSEA. J lost 8 bases, V lost 1 base, and 4 bases had no gene match. The CDR3 loop spans 13 amino acids. The CDR3 nucleotides are TGCAGCGTTGAAGCGGGGACAGGGGAAGAAGCTTTCTTT. Its translation is CSVEAGTGEEAFF.

The chain is built from TRBV18 and TRBJ2-3, with 10 bases matching TRBD2. The CDR3 has 18 amino acids. The germline gives CDR1 KGHSH, CDR2 LQKENI. Trimming removed 6 bases from V and 4 bases from J; junction bases left unmatched: 16. In DNA form, the CDR3 reads TGTGCCAGCTCGTACCACAAGCCAGCGGGAGGGATCGCAGATACGCAGTATTTT. This gives the protein CASSYHKPAGGIADTQYF.

This rearrangement joins TRBV4-3 to TRBJ2-1; 7 bases are a match to TRBD1. Germline V gene lookup returns CDR1 LGHNA and CDR2 YSLEER. There are 16 residues in the CDR3. The V segment lost 0 bases and the J segment 0 bases; nucleotides outside the gene matches: 2. The CDR3 region is CASSQEQGSSYNEQFF. CDR3 DNA: TGCGCCAGCAGCCAAGAACAGGGGTCCTCCTACAATGAGCAGTTCTTC.

The V and J genes are TRBV6-1 and TRBJ1-1, with unresolved D. The germline gives CDR1 MNHNS, CDR2 SASEGT. This CDR3 comprises 13 residues. V dropped 2 bases and J dropped 5 bases, with 9 bases sitting between them. The chain's CDR3 is CASSELRSTEAFF. In nucleotides, the CDR3 is TGTGCCAGCAGTGAACTTAGGAGTACTGAAGCTTTCTTT.

The chain couples TRBV10-3 to TRBJ2-1; possibly TRBD2 for D (6 bases). Deletions cut 2 bases from V and 5 bases from J, with 13 bases between. The germline V gene encodes CDR1 ENHRY and CDR2 SYGVKD. The CDR3 has 15 amino acids. CDR3 in amino acids: CAISEDAGKNNEQFF. The DNA of the CDR3 is TGTGCCATCAGTGAGGATGCGGGAAAAAACAATGAGCAGTTCTTC.